This T cell receptor (beta chain) originates from a study of Ad26.COV2.S vaccination and SARS-CoV-2 variants listed by TCRdb under 2021. Concerning the study at large: Donors in the vaccine arm were drawn from COV1001, a multicentre, randomized, double-blind, placebo-controlled phase I-IIa trial testing Ad26.COV2.S in healthy adults. Ad26.COV2.S was administered intramuscularly at a dose of 5x10^10 or 1x10^11 viral particles, either as one shot or as two shots given 56 days apart. TCRbeta repertoire sequencing served as the tool for gauging how specific and how broad the SARS-CoV-2-reactive T cell receptors were following Ad26.COV2.S vaccination. A total of 32 samples were included in the TCR-sequenced set, comprising about 20 Ad26.COV2.S vaccine recipients, 5 placebo recipients and 8 SARS-CoV-2 convalescent individuals. Trial participants were randomized into five groups of five: low-dose or high-dose Ad26.COV2.S given once or twice, or placebo on both occasions. Throughout the experiments and outcome assessment, investigators stayed blinded to trial group allocation.

The immunoSEQ Assay was the method used to sequence TCRbeta CDR3 regions. After extraction, genomic DNA underwent amplification by bias-controlled multiplex PCR, followed by high-throughput sequencing. On the study's bioinformatics: To quantify the absolute abundance of every unique TCRbeta CDR3 region, sequences were collapsed and filtered. T cell fraction was estimated by normalization of TCRbeta template counts to usable DNA, with usable DNA being measured through amplification of reference genes present in all nucleated cells. Repertoire TCRs were annotated as SARS-CoV-2-specific by exact matching of V gene, CDR3 amino acid sequence and J gene to a known reactive TCR set. The reference SARS-CoV-2 TCR set was obtained from MIRA and was filtered for enrichment in COVID-19-positive ImmuneCODE repertoires, whereby public or cross-reactive TCRs were removed. Using the MIRA antigens, annotated TCRs were further analysed by specific ORF or by position within an ORF. Breadth was defined as the number of annotated unique rearrangements divided by the total number of unique productive rearrangements, and depth was defined as the summed frequency of the annotated unique rearrangements. Two-sided Wilcoxon rank-sum tests were used to compare TCR breadth between groups. This immuneACCESS table, as held by TCRdb, lists in-frame sequences with V and J called but not all clones. Of the missing ones, under half trace to an unresolved V gene in checked studies; the others have no known cause. V and J calls and clone size are those listed in that table; D and trimming were worked out from the DNA. Here the sample has some 500,000 clones; roughly nine tenths occur a single time. About 2.5% of the sample lies in the top ten.

Concerning this clone itself: The antigen it binds to is not known. One base away there is no much larger clone; base qualities are not given.

General study outcomes and caveats: According to the authors, total T cell responses may have been underestimated by the TCR breadth and depth analyses. Vaccine and placebo recipients had similar non-spike TCR breadth, a finding consistent with the vaccine containing only spike. Spike-specific TCR breadth was higher in Ad26.COV2.S recipients than in placebo recipients (P = 0.0014). Comparing responses between vaccine doses or regimens was not something the study was powered to do. Substantial breadth of spike-specific CD8+ and CD4+ T cell responses was reported after vaccination.

The sample's treatment or condition label, decoded: about 20 received Ad26.COV2.S at low or high dose, single or two shots; 5 received placebo; per-sample allocation not given. For vaccine and placebo recipients, the sequenced repertoires came from samples collected on day 63 after the first injection. Between 29 July and 7 August 2020, Cohort 1b enrolled 25 adults aged 18-55 years at one site in Boston, USA. As a vaccine, Ad26.COV2.S was a replication-incompetent adenovirus type 26 vector that expressed a prefusion-stabilized SARS-CoV-2 spike protein derived from the original Wuhan strain. Trimming removed 4 bases from V and 0 bases from J, leaving 10 bases between the germline ends. The germline V gene specifies SGHRS as CDR1 and YFSETQ as CDR2. The CDR3 goes from the cysteine to the phenylalanine over 14 residues. Here the CDR3 DNA is all that survives: 42 bases in frame from base 1.

The chain couples TRBV5-1 to TRBJ1-1; the D gene is possibly TRBD1, with 5 bases matching. The sample consisted of peripheral blood, taken in a trial of Ad26.COV2.S vaccine versus placebo. This receptor was obtained from a person aged 18-65 years who received the Ad26.COV2.S COVID-19 vaccine or a placebo. The sequenced DNA: TGCGCCAGCAGCGACAGCGGGATGAACACTGAAGCTTTCTTT. Its protein is CASSDSGMNTEAFF.